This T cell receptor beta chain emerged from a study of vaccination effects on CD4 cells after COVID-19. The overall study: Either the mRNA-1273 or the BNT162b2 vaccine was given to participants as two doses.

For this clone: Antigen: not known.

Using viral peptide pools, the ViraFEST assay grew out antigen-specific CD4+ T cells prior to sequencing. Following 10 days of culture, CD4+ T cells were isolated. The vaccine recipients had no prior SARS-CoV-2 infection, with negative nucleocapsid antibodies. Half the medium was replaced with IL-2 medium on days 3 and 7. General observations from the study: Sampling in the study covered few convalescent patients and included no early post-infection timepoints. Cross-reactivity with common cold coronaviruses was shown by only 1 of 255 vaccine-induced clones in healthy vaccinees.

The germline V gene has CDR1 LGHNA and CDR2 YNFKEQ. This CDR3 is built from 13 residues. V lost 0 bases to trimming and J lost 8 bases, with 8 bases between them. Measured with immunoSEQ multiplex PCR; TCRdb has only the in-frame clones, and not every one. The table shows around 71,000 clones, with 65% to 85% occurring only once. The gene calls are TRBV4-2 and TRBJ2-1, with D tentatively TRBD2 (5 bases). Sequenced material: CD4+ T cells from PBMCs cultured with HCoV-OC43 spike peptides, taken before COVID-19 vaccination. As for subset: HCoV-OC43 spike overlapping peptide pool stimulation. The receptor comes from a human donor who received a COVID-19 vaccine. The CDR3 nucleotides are TGTGCCAGCAGCCAAGAAGAGGGATATGAGCAGTTCTTC. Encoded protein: CASSQEEGYEQFF.